This is a list of T cell receptor beta chains from one sample in a study of shared clonotypes between healthy human individuals. TCRdb's table, derived via immunoSEQ multiplex PCR, lists solely in-frame clones and lacks some. The data contain a few million clones, almost 96% of them singletons. Sequenced: naive CD4+ T cells sorted from blood. The receptors come from a man aged 18-30 years in good health. Each CDR3 is given with its conserved first and last residue. The D gene is left open where the match is weak. Clone size, where shown, is once, few, many, or a class for clones that have expanded.

j_call v_call clone_size d_call cdr3_nt cdr3_aa
TRBJ1-6 TRBV18 - TRBD1 TGTGCCAGCTCACCGACAGGGTGGAATTCACCCCTCCACTTT CASSPTGWNSPLHF
TRBJ2-5 TRBV7-3 - - TGTGCCAGCAGCTTAACAGGGGGGTTCCAAGAGACCCAGTACTTC CASSLTGGFQETQYF
TRBJ2-4 TRBV7-9 few - TGTGCCAGCAGCCCGGACGAGCTCGCCAAAAACATTCAGTACTTC CASSPDELAKNIQYF
TRBJ2-1 TRBV7-6 - - TGTGCCAGCAGCTTGGGGGCAGTATACAATGAGCAGTTCTTC CASSLGAVYNEQFF
TRBJ1-1 TRBV30 - - TGTGCCTGGAGTCCTACGGGGATTGAAGCTTTCTTT CAWSPTGIEAFF
TRBJ1-1 TRBV2 - - TGTGCCAGCAAGCGGGACGGGGCGAACACTGAAGCTTTCTTT CASKRDGANTEAFF
TRBJ2-7 TRBV10-3 - TRBD2 TGTGCCACCGGACTAGCGGAGTCCTACGAGCAGTACTTC CATGLAESYEQYF
TRBJ1-5 TRBV6-1 - TRBD1 TGTGCCAGCAGTGAACAGGGGGCTGGACAGCCCCAGCATTTT CASSEQGAGQPQHF
TRBJ1-4 TRBV15 - TRBD1 TGTGCCACCAGCAGAGATTTCAGGGGGCAGAATGAAAAACTGTTTTTT CATSRDFRGQNEKLFF
TRBJ2-3 TRBV2 - TRBD2 TGTGCCAGCAGGAAACTAGCGGGGGGACCCACAGATACGCAGTATTTT CASRKLAGGPTDTQYF
TRBJ2-2 TRBV2 - - TGTGCCAGCACTAACACATCGCCGACCACCGGGGAGCTGTTTTTT CASTNTSPTTGELFF
TRBJ2-3 TRBV7-9 - - TGTGCCAGCAGCTTAGCGATTGGGATAGATACGCAGTATTTT CASSLAIGIDTQYF
TRBJ2-7 TRBV7-2 - - TGTGCCAGCAGCCGAAGGGGTAGCGGACTCTCCTACGAGCAGTACTTC CASSRRGSGLSYEQYF
TRBJ1-5 TRBV18 - - TGTGCCAGCTCACCGGTCAGGGTGGAGAATCAGCCCCAGCATTTT CASSPVRVENQPQHF
TRBJ2-5 TRBV19 - TRBD2 TGTGCCAGTAGTATCGTGGGACTAGCGGGAATGAGAGAGACCCAGTACTTC CASSIVGLAGMRETQYF
TRBJ2-5 TRBV2 - - TGTGCCAGCAGTTCAGGGGTGGGGATCCAAGAGACCCAGTACTTC CASSSGVGIQETQYF